This TCR beta chain was identified during a study of blood T cell repertoires in COVID-19. This table comes from immunoSEQ multiplex PCR, and its TCRdb copy is limited to in-frame clones, with some not included. The sample yields around 300,000 clones, 88% seen once. With 6 bases removed from V and 5 bases from J, the gap between germline ends came to 16 bases. The CDR3 is 13 amino acids. Germline CDR1 is SQVTM and CDR2 is ANQGSEA. The receptor was isolated from a woman in her forties or fifties who had recovered from COVID-19. The sequenced sample was PBMCs or T cells enriched from blood (not recorded which). This chain connects TRBV29-1 to TRBJ1-1; D not resolved. The CDR3 loop is CSVVVHQATEAFF. DNA for the CDR3: TGCAGCGTCGTTGTTCATCAGGCAACTGAAGCTTTCTTT.